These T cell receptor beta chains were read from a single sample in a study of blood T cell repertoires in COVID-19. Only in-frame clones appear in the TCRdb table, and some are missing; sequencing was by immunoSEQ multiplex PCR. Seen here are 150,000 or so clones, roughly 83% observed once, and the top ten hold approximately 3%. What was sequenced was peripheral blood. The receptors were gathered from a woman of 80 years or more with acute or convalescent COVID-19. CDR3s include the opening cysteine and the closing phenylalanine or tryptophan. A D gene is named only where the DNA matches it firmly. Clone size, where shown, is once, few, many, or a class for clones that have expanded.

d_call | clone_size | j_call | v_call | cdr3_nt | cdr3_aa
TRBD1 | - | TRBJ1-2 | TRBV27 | TGTGCCAGCAGAAGACAGGGGGATGGCTACACCTTC | CASRRQGDGYTF
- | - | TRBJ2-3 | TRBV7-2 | TGTGCCAGCAGCTCGAACTATGCAGATACGCAGTATTTT | CASSSNYADTQYF
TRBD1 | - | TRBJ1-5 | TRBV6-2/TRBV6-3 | TGTGCCAGCAGTTACACAGGGGCAGGTCAGCCCCAGCATTTT | CASSYTGAGQPQHF
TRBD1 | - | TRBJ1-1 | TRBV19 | TGTGCCAGTAGCAGAACTGAGACAGGGGACACTGAAGCTTTCTTT | CASSRTETGDTEAFF
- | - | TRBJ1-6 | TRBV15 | TGTGCCACCAGCAGTCAGGTTAACAATAATTCACCCCTCCACTTT | CATSSQVNNNSPLHF
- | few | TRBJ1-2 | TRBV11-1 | TGTGCCAGCAGCTTAGCGCAGGGAAACTATGGCTACACCTTC | CASSLAQGNYGYTF
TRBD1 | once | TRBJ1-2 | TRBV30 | TGTGCCTGGAACCGGGACAGGGTACTCCGCTTC | CAWNRDRVLRF
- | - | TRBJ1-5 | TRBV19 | TGTGCCAGTAGTATCTCCAGGGCAGGCCTTAGCCAGGGGCCCCAGCATTTT | CASSISRAGLSQGPQHF
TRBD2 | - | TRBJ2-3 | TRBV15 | TGTGCCACCAGCAGAGATGGGGCGGGGGTATCAGATACGCAGTATTTT | CATSRDGAGVSDTQYF
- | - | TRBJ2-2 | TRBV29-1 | TGCAGCGTTGAAGGTGGTACAGCGAACACCGGGGAGCTGTTTTTT | CSVEGGTANTGELFF
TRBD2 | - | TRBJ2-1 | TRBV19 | TGTGCCAGTACTTGGACTAGCGGGGGCCAATACAATGAGCAGTTCTTC | CASTWTSGGQYNEQFF
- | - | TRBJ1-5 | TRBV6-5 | TGTGCCAGCAGTTACTCACGTACAGTCAATCAGCCCCAGCATTTT | CASSYSRTVNQPQHF
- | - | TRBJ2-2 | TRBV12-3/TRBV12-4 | TGTGCCAGCAGTTTATCAACTACCGGGGAGCTGTTTTTT | CASSLSTTGELFF
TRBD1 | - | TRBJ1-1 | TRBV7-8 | TGTGCCAGCAGCTTAGTTACAGGGGCTGTGAACACTGAAGCTTTCTTT | CASSLVTGAVNTEAFF
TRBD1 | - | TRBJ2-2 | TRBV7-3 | TGTGCCAGCAGCTTAGAACAGACAGGGCGCGGAGTGGAGCTGTTTTTT | CASSLEQTGRGVELFF
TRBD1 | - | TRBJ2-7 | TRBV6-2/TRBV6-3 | TGTGCCAGCAGTTACTCGAGGACAGGGACCTACGAGCAGTACTTC | CASSYSRTGTYEQYF
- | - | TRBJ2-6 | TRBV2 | TGTGCCAGCAGTGAAGACAGATCCGGGGCCAACGTCCTGACTTTC | CASSEDRSGANVLTF
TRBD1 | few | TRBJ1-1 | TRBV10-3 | TGTGCCATCAGTGAGACAGGGGAATTGAACACTGAAGCTTTCTTT | CAISETGELNTEAFF
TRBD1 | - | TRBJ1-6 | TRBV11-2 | TGTGCCAGCAGCTTAGGGACAGGGTATTCACCCCTCCACTTT | CASSLGTGYSPLHF
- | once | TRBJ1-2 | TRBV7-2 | TGTGCCAGCAGCACCAGGAGGTTTAACTATGGCTACACCTTC | CASSTRRFNYGYTF
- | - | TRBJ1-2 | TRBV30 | TGTGCCTGGGGAGATTATAACTATGGCTACACCTTC | CAWGDYNYGYTF
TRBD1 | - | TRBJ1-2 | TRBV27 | TGTGCCAGCAGAGAACCGGGACAGGGGGCCTATGGCTACACCTTC | CASREPGQGAYGYTF
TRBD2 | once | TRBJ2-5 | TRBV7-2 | TGTGCCAGCAGCATTGGACTCGCGGGGGGGGCCGGGGAGACCCAGTACTTC | CASSIGLAGGAGETQYF
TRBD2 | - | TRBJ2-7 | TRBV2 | TGTGCCAGCAGCTCTAAGCAGCGGGGGTGGGAGCAGTACTTC | CASSSKQRGWEQYF
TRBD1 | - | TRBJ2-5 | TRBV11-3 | TGTGCCAGCAGATCTAATCAGGACAGGGTCCAAGAGACCCAGTACTTC | CASRSNQDRVQETQYF
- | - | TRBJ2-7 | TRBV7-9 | TGTGCCAGCAGTCCGACAGAACTTGACGAGCAGTACTTC | CASSPTELDEQYF
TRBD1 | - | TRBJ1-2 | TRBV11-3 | TGTGCCAGCAGCGACAGGGGCGATGGCTACACCTTC | CASSDRGDGYTF
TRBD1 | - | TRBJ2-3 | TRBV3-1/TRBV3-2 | TGTGCCAGCAGCGCAGGGGGCTTTACAGATACGCAGTATTTT | CASSAGGFTDTQYF
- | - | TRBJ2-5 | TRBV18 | TGTGCCAGCTCACCGGTTAGGGAGGTAGAGACCCAGTACTTC | CASSPVREVETQYF
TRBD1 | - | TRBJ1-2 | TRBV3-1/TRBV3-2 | TGTGCCAGCAGCCCGGGACAGATCTATGGCTACACCTTC | CASSPGQIYGYTF
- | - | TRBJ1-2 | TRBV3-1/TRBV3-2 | TGTGCCAGCAGCAACGAGACACCATATGGCTACACCTTC | CASSNETPYGYTF
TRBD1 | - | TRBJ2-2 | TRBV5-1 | TGCGCCAGCAGCCAGGCCCCCGGGACAGGGAACACCGGGGAGCTGTTTTTT | CASSQAPGTGNTGELFF
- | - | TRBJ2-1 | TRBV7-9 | TGTGCCAGCAGCTTAGCGGACGATCCGGGACTCCAAGGCGATGAGCAGTTCTTC | CASSLADDPGLQGDEQFF
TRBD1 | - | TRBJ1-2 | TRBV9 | TGTGCCAGCAGCGTAGGGCCACAACAGGGGGCTCACTATGGCTACACCTTC | CASSVGPQQGAHYGYTF
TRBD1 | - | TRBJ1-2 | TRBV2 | TGTGCCAGCGGTGGACAGGAGGTCTATGGCTACACCTTC | CASGGQEVYGYTF
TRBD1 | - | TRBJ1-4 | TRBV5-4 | TGTGCCAGCAGCTTGGCGACAGGGGCAGTTGAAAAACTGTTTTTT | CASSLATGAVEKLFF
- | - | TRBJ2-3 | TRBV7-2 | TGTGCCAGCAGCGCGGGGACAGCCCGAGGGACGCAGTATTTT | CASSAGTARGTQYF
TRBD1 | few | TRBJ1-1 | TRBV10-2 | TGCGCCAGCTTACCCACAGGGGGAAGGGCTGAAGCTTTCTTT | CASLPTGGRAEAFF
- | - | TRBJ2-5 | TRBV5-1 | TGCGCCAGCAGCCCCTTACAGGGGAGGGAGACCCAGTACTTC | CASSPLQGRETQYF
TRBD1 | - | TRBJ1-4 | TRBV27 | TGTGCCAGCAGTTACCGACAGGGAGGTGAAAAACTGTTTTTT | CASSYRQGGEKLFF
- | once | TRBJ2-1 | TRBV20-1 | TGCAGCGCTAATCTAGCCCATGAGCAGTTCTTC | CSANLAHEQFF
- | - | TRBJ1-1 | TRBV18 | TGTGCCAGCTCACCATTCGGGGATGACGCTTTCTTT | CASSPFGDDAFF
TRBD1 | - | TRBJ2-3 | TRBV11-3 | TGTGCCAGCAGCTTAGTCTCCGGGACAGGGGGCCCAGATACGCAGTATTTT | CASSLVSGTGGPDTQYF
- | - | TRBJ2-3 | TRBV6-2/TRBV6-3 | TGTGCCAGCAGTTCTCTGACTCCTGCCACAGATACGCAGTATTTT | CASSSLTPATDTQYF
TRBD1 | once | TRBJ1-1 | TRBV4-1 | TGCGCCAGCAGCCCTTATGTTACAGGGGCGAACACTGAAGCTTTCTTT | CASSPYVTGANTEAFF